These T cell receptor beta chains were read from a single sample in a study of neurological immune-mediated disorders. Via MiXCR, TCRdb re-called the 5' RACE reads, giving one row per CDR3 protein. The data show about 36,000 distinct CDR3 sequences, 10% seen once. Sequenced material: PBMCs. Receptor source: a woman between 25 and 40 years old with HTLV-1-associated myelopathy (HAM/TSP). CDR3s leave out the opening cysteine and the closing phenylalanine or tryptophan. For some rows the clone size is stated as once, few or many, or as a class when expanded; others skip it.

j_call clone_size v_call cdr3_aa
TRBJ2-7 many TRBV5-1 ASSWDRSYEQY
TRBJ2-7 many TRBV2 ASSVRYEQY
TRBJ1-6 many TRBV20-1 SARDGGAAYNSPLH
TRBJ2-3 many TRBV7-3 ASSLTGGPYPPDTQY
TRBJ1-5 many TRBV5-5 ASSASGTYSNQPQH
TRBJ1-6 many TRBV12-3/TRBV12-4 ASSLQGASSPLH
TRBJ1-5 many TRBV6-1 ASSEGVDQPQH
TRBJ2-1 many TRBV3-1 ASSQGTGDFGEQF
TRBJ2-7 many TRBV12-3/TRBV12-4 ASSFSGSYEQY
TRBJ1-3 many TRBV7-2 ASSLVGQGFFNTIY
TRBJ2-3 many TRBV3-1 ASSQGGLSAY
TRBJ2-5 medium-sized TRBV5-1 ASSWGTDQETQY
TRBJ1-5 many TRBV20-1 SASQPQGSNQPQH
TRBJ2-5 many TRBV5-1 ASSWSGGVQETQY
TRBJ1-1 many TRBV20-1 SARTGGGTEAF
TRBJ1-6 many TRBV3-1 ASSPSAGVNSPLH
TRBJ1-4 many TRBV20-1 SGGAGEKLF
TRBJ2-7 NA TRBV30 AWSVTGGGYEQY
TRBJ1-2 many TRBV10-3 AISEGGRSYGYT
TRBJ2-1 many TRBV20-1 SARDSSQVNEQF
TRBJ2-7 many TRBV5-1 ASSLFYSNSGQLYEQY
TRBJ1-2 many TRBV6-1 ASSPTEGDYGYT
TRBJ1-2 many TRBV14 ASSLRIHYGYT
TRBJ2-7 many TRBV9 ASSVGADSSYEQY
TRBJ2-2 many TRBV5-5 ASSRLGVGSGELF
TRBJ2-3 many TRBV20-1 SRRDRSTDTQY
TRBJ2-6 many TRBV7-2 ASALSLSSGANVLT
TRBJ1-4 many TRBV15 ATSRDWTDRGRVEKLF
TRBJ1-4 many TRBV20-1 SASVPGRDEKLF
TRBJ1-2 many TRBV20-1 SARDMGRGVDYGYT
TRBJ1-6 many TRBV6-6 ASRIRDFNSPLH
TRBJ2-1 many TRBV20-1 SVLRGRANEQF
TRBJ2-1 many TRBV29-1 SVEGPGGTPEQF